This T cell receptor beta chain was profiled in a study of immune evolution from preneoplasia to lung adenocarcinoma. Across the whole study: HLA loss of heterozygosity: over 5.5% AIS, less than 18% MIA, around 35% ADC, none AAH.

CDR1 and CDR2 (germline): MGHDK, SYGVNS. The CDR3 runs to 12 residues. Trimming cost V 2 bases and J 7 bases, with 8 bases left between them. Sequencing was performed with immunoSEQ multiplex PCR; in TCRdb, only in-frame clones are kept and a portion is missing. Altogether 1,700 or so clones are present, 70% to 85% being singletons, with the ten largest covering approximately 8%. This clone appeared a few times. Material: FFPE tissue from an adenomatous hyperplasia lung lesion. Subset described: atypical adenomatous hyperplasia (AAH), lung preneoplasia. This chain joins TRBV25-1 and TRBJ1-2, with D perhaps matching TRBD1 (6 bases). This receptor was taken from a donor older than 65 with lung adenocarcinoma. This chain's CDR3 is CASSEGGGGYTF. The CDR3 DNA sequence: TGTGCCAGCAGTGAAGGGGGCGGTGGCTACACCTTC.